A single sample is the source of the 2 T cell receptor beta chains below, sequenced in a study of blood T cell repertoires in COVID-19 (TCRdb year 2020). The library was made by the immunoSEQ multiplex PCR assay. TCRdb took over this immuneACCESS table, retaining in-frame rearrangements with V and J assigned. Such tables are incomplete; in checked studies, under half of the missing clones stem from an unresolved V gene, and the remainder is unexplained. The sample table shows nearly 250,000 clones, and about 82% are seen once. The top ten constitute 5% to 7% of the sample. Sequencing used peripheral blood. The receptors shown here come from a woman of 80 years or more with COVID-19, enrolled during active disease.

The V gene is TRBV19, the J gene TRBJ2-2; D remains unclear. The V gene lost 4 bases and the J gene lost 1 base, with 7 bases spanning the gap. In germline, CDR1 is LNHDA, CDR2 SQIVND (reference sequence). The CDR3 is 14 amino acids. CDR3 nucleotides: TGTGCCAGTAGTAACGATAGGAACACCGGGGAGCTGTTTTTT. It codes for CASSNDRNTGELFF.

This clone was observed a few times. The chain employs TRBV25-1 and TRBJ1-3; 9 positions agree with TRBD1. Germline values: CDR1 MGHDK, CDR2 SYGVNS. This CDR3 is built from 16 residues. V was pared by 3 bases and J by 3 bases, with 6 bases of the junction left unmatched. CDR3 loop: CASSDRRDRVGNTIYF. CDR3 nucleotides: TGTGCCAGCAGTGATCGTCGGGACAGGGTTGGAAACACCATATATTTT.